Below are 6 T cell receptor beta chains sequenced from a single sample in a study of CD8 T cells in Susac syndrome. RNA was extracted with the RNeasy kit, and a quantity of roughly 0.5 to 1 ug was reverse transcribed using random hexamers. TCRdb ran MiXCR on the immunoSEQ multiplex PCR reads and lists one entry per CDR3 protein. The table lists more than 150,000 distinct CDR3 sequences, around 95% of them singletons, with approximately 0.1% in the top ten. Sequenced material: CD4+ T cells from PBMCs. Receptor source: a human donor with Susac syndrome.

The chain has TRBV25-1 and TRBJ1-6; D unresolved. Trimming stripped 6 bases from V and 7 bases from J, with 7 bases between. The germline V gene has CDR1 MGHDK and CDR2 SYGVNS. This CDR3 has 12 residues. CDR3 in DNA: TGTGCCAGCAGGGTTTTCAATTCACCCCTCCACTTT. It encodes CASRVFNSPLHF.

V usage is TRBV4-3 and J usage is TRBJ2-5; the D is unclear. Germline V gene lookup returns CDR1 LGHNA and CDR2 YSLEER. The CDR3 sequence is 14 residues long. V gave up 0 bases and J gave up 7 bases, with 12 bases separating them. The CDR3 sequence is CASSQDIGRGTQYF. Here the CDR3 DNA reads TGCGCCAGCAGCCAAGATATAGGCCGCGGGACCCAGTACTTC.

The CDR3 sequence: CASSLGIDGWKYF. Here the CDR3 DNA reads TGTGCCAGCAGCTTGGGGATCGACGGGTGGAAGTACTTC. The chain employs TRBV5-5 and TRBJ2-4; no clear D gene. This CDR3 has 13 residues. Germline-derived CDR1 and CDR2 are SGHKS and YYEKEE (reference sequence). Trimming took 0 bases from V and 14 from J, leaving 15 bases between them.

This clonotype was counted once. This chain uses TRBV30 with TRBJ2-3, with 9 nucleotides matching TRBD2. CDR3 size: 17 residues. The germline CDR1 and CDR2 sequences are GTSNPN and SVGIG (reference sequence). J was trimmed by 0 bases and V by 2 bases; bases with no gene match: 9. The CDR3 loop reads CAWSLPGLARSTDTQYF. Written as DNA, the CDR3 is TGTGCCTGGAGTCTACCCGGACTAGCGCGAAGCACAGATACGCAGTATTTT.

This chain links TRBV6-4 with TRBJ2-2; D not certain. Trimming took off 8 bases at V and 1 base at J, with 11 bases between the two ends. CDR1 and CDR2 from the germline V gene are MRHNA and SNTAGT. The CDR3 is 14 amino acids. The DNA of the CDR3 is TGTGCCAGCCGTTCTTCCCTGAACACCGGGGAGCTGTTTTTT. Translation gives CASRSSLNTGELFF.

V gene TRBV2 combines with J gene TRBJ2-1, with D unclear. Germline-derived CDR1 and CDR2 are SNHLY and FYNNEI. Trimming shortened V by 3 bases and J by 5 bases, and 2 bases separated the two germline ends. The CDR3 runs 11 residues. The CDR3 DNA follows: TGTGCCAGCAGTGATCACAATGAGCAGTTCTTC. It codes for CASSDHNEQFF.